The entry that follows covers one T cell receptor (beta chain) sequence. Original analysis: Amplification of reference gene primers provided the estimated nucleated cell counts. The table came from immunoSEQ multiplex PCR; TCRdb's copy has only in-frame clones and leaves some out. The DNA gave D and trimming, while V, J and clone size come from that table. Of around 320,000 clones listed, almost 85% were seen once; the top ten hold 7.2%. This CDR3 is 16 amino acids long. V dropped 3 bases and J dropped 0; count of bases not matched to a gene: 8. Germline V gene data show CDR1 as SGHRS and CDR2 as YFSETQ. This sample is part of a study of blood T cell repertoires in COVID-19. About the study: Samples taken during acute and convalescent COVID-19 were collected in the United States, Italy and Spain.

The V call is TRBV5-1, the J call TRBJ1-1; 7 bases are shared with TRBD1. The specimen sequenced was peripheral blood. This sequence originates from a human donor in a cohort sampled during active COVID-19. The CDR3 spells CASSSTMGQLNTEAFF. The CDR3 coding sequence is TGCGCCAGCAGCTCAACTATGGGACAGTTGAACACTGAAGCTTTCTTT.